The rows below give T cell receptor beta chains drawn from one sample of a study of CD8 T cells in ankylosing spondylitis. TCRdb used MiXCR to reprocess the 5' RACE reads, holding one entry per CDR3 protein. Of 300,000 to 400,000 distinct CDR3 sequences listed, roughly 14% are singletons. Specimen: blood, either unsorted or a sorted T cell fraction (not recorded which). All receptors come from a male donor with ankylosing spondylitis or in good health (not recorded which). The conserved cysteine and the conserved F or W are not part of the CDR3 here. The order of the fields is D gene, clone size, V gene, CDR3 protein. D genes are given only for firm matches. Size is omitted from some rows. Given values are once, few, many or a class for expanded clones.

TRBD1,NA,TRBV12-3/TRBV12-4,ASSVGTVGTENQPQH
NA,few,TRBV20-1,SARDLALGNQPQH
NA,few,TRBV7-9,ASSLNAGTAETQY
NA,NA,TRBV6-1,ASSEGRALYGYT
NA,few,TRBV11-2,ASSLDVGSTDTQY
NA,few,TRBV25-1,ASSWGMEGYT
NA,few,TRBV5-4,ASSLYGGTEPLMNTEAF
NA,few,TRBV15,ATSRAQETYEQY
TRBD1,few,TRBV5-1,ASSFKQGVQGTDTQY
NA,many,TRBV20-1,SARDFGPGANVLT
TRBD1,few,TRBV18,ASSPGTGAPGDT
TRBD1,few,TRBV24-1,ATSSGTGLYGYT
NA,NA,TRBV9,ASSVASSSTGELF
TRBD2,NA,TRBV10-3,AISAAGGPVGQETQY
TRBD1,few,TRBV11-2,ASSQDREDTQY
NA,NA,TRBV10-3,ATGAADYEQY
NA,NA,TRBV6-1,ASTGEPEEGYT
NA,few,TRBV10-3,AISPPTASEQY
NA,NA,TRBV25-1,ASSEPGFSGNTIY
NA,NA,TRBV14,ASSQGRAQRETQY
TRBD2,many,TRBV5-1,ASSPTSGGYNEQF
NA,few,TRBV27,ASSFAQGPEAF
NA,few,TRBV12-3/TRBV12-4,ASGGDSYEQY
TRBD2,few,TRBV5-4,ASSGAGGVSEQY